The rows below give T cell receptor beta chains drawn from one sample of a study of CD8 T cells in Susac syndrome. TCRdb redid the calling of the immunoSEQ multiplex PCR reads with MiXCR, one entry per CDR3 protein. The table has roughly 100,000 distinct CDR3 sequences, approximately 93% seen once. Material for sequencing was CD8+ T cells from PBMCs. The receptors were sampled from a human donor with Susac syndrome. Each CDR3 is given with its conserved first and last residue. D genes are given only for firm matches. Expanded clones get a size class; other rows say once, few or many, or leave the size out.

V,D,J,size,DNA,CDR3
TRBV23-1,NA,TRBJ1-4,NA,TGCGCCAGCGGAATGCGGGACTCCGTTAATGAAAAACTGTTTTTT,CASGMRDSVNEKLFF
TRBV18,TRBD1,TRBJ2-2,NA,TGTGCCAGCTCACCGGGAAGGGGGCCGGCCACCGGGGAGCTGTTTTTT,CASSPGRGPATGELFF
TRBV14,NA,TRBJ1-2,NA,TGTGCCAGCAGCCAGGGGGGACGGTTTAACTATGGCTACACCTTC,CASSQGGRFNYGYTF
TRBV7-8,TRBD2,TRBJ2-7,few,TGTGCCAGCAGCCCCGGGCTAGCGGGGTACGAGCAGTACTTC,CASSPGLAGYEQYF
TRBV29-1,NA,TRBJ1-1,NA,TGCAGCGTTGACGTCGCGATGAACACTGAAGCTTTCTTT,CSVDVAMNTEAFF
TRBV20-1,TRBD1,TRBJ1-6,NA,TGCAGTGCTAGAGATTCTGAAGCAGGGGGTAACTCACCCCTCCACTTT,CSARDSEAGGNSPLHF
TRBV4-1,NA,TRBJ2-3,NA,TGCGCCAGCAGCCAAGATGAACAGTCTAGCACAGATACGCAGTATTTT,CASSQDEQSSTDTQYF
TRBV4-1,NA,TRBJ2-1,NA,TGCGCCAGCAGCCAACTCTCTGGGGCACACAATGAGCAGTTCTTC,CASSQLSGAHNEQFF
TRBV12-3/TRBV12-4,NA,TRBJ2-3,NA,TGTGCCAGCAGTTTTTGGGGGGCGGGCGATACGCAGTATTTT,CASSFWGAGDTQYF
TRBV7-2,NA,TRBJ2-5,NA,TGTGCCAGCAGCTTGGATCTACAGGGGGGGGAGACCCAGTACTTC,CASSLDLQGGETQYF
TRBV7-9,TRBD1,TRBJ1-5,NA,TGTGCCAGCAGCCAAACAGGGGGTGGGAATCAGCCCCAGCATTTT,CASSQTGGGNQPQHF
TRBV2,NA,TRBJ2-7,NA,TGTGCCAGCAGTGAGGGACCGGGTTCCTACGAGCAGTACTTC,CASSEGPGSYEQYF
TRBV6-5,TRBD1,TRBJ1-1,NA,TGTGCCAGCAAGGGGGGACAGACGAACACTGAAGCTTTCTTT,CASKGGQTNTEAFF
TRBV15,TRBD1,TRBJ2-3,NA,TGTGCCACCAGCGCCGGACAGGGCACCTTCACAGATACGCAGTATTTT,CATSAGQGTFTDTQYF
TRBV5-6,NA,TRBJ2-5,NA,TGTGCCAGCAGCGAAACAGCTTCGGGTGCCCAGTACTTC,CASSETASGAQYF
TRBV7-6,NA,TRBJ2-3,NA,TGTGCCAGCAGCTTGTCACCGGTTGCTAGCACAGATACGCAGTATTTT,CASSLSPVASTDTQYF
TRBV6-4,NA,TRBJ2-2,NA,TGTGCCAGCAGTGACTCGGGGGGCACCGGGGAGCTGTTTTTT,CASSDSGGTGELFF
TRBV9,NA,TRBJ2-7,NA,TGTGCCAGCAGCGTAGAGGGCGAAGACGAGCAGTACTTC,CASSVEGEDEQYF
TRBV4-1,NA,TRBJ1-1,NA,TGCGCCAGCAGCCAAAGTCACAGGGCGAACACTGAAGCTTTCTTT,CASSQSHRANTEAFF
TRBV9,TRBD1,TRBJ1-1,NA,TGTGCCAGCAGCGAGGGACAGGGGGGCTTCCCTGAAGCTTTCTTT,CASSEGQGGFPEAFF
TRBV20-1,TRBD1,TRBJ1-1,NA,TGCAGTGCTTGGGGACAGGGTATGGGCACTGAAGCTTTCTTT,CSAWGQGMGTEAFF
TRBV20-1,NA,TRBJ2-7,once,TGCAGTGCTAGTTTTAGCGCCCTCTCCTACGAGCAGTACTTC,CSASFSALSYEQYF
TRBV12-3/TRBV12-4,NA,TRBJ1-1,NA,TGTGCCACCTATCACACTGAAGCTTTCTTT,CATYHTEAFF
TRBV20-1,NA,TRBJ2-3,NA,TGCAGTGCTAGAGATCCGGCTAGTAGTCGCCCAGATACGCAGTATTTT,CSARDPASSRPDTQYF
TRBV20-1,NA,TRBJ2-3,NA,TGCAGTGCTAGAGAACAGGGGGGAGGGACAGATACGCAGTATTTT,CSAREQGGGTDTQYF
TRBV7-2,NA,TRBJ2-3,NA,TGTGCCAGCAGCTCCGAGGGAGATACGCAGTATTTT,CASSSEGDTQYF
TRBV12-3/TRBV12-4,NA,TRBJ2-2,NA,TGTGCCAGCAGTTTAGACAGGAACACCGGGGAGCTGTTTTTT,CASSLDRNTGELFF
TRBV4-2,TRBD2,TRBJ2-2,once,TGTGCCAGCAGTCACGGGCTAGCGGGGGGGCTGGACACCGGGGAGCTGTTTTTT,CASSHGLAGGLDTGELFF
TRBV25-1,NA,TRBJ1-2,NA,TGTGCCAGCAGTCCCTTGACCTTTCTGAGGGGCTACACCTTC,CASSPLTFLRGYTF
TRBV6-5,NA,TRBJ1-1,NA,TGTGCCAGCAGTTACGAACGGGAGAACACTGAAGCTTTCTTT,CASSYERENTEAFF
TRBV7-9,NA,TRBJ2-4,NA,TGTGCCAGCAGCTTACCTGGGCTAGCCAAAAACATTCAGTACTTC,CASSLPGLAKNIQYF
TRBV12-5,TRBD1,TRBJ2-5,NA,TGTGCTAGTGGTTCCGACAGGGTGGCGGAGACCCAGTACTTC,CASGSDRVAETQYF
TRBV5-4,NA,TRBJ2-5,NA,TGTGCCAGCAGCTTGGGGAGCAAAGTAGAGACCCAGTACTTC,CASSLGSKVETQYF
TRBV27,NA,TRBJ2-4,once,TGTGCCAGCAGACAGAGCCTTCGGGGGATTCAGTACTTC,CASRQSLRGIQYF
TRBV14,TRBD1,TRBJ1-5,NA,TGTGCCAGCAGCTTCGGGGACAGGAATAGCAATCAGCCCCAGCATTTT,CASSFGDRNSNQPQHF
TRBV9,NA,TRBJ2-5,NA,TGTGCCAGCAGCGTATACGGAGGGGAGACCCAGTACTTC,CASSVYGGETQYF
TRBV9,TRBD1,TRBJ2-1,NA,TGTGCCAGCAGCGTCGAAGGGACAGGGGGAAGGTACAATGAGCAGTTCTTC,CASSVEGTGGRYNEQFF
TRBV19,NA,TRBJ1-1,NA,TGTGCCAGTAGCCAACAGCCCGAAGCTTTCTTT,CASSQQPEAFF
TRBV6-6,NA,TRBJ1-2,NA,TGTGCCAGCAGTTGGCCAGACGGAGCTAACTATGGCTACACCTTC,CASSWPDGANYGYTF
TRBV6-2/TRBV6-3,TRBD1,TRBJ1-1,NA,TGTGCCAGCAGGATACAGGGGGCCCCTGAAGCTTTCTTT,CASRIQGAPEAFF
TRBV9,TRBD2,TRBJ2-2,NA,TGTGCCAGCAGCGCCGGGACTAGCGGGTACACCGGGGAGCTGTTTTTT,CASSAGTSGYTGELFF
TRBV24-1,NA,TRBJ2-7,NA,TGTGCCACCCGGGGGACAGATTCCTACGAGCAGTACTTC,CATRGTDSYEQYF
TRBV6-6,NA,TRBJ2-5,NA,TGTGCCAGCAGGTCGACAGGTTCATCGGAGACCCAGTACTTC,CASRSTGSSETQYF
TRBV9,TRBD2,TRBJ2-5,NA,TGTGCCAGCAGCTCCCAAGCGGGGGCACAAGAGACCCAGTACTTC,CASSSQAGAQETQYF
TRBV20-1,TRBD2,TRBJ2-7,NA,TGCAGTGCTAGCCCTAGCGGGGACGAGCAGTACTTC,CSASPSGDEQYF
TRBV4-1,NA,TRBJ2-1,NA,TGCGCCAGCAGCCAACACTATGCCGGCGGTGACAATGAGCAGTTCTTC,CASSQHYAGGDNEQFF
TRBV6-6,NA,TRBJ1-5,NA,TGTGCCAGCAGTTATTCGGGCCTTGAGCCCCAGCATTTT,CASSYSGLEPQHF
TRBV5-1,TRBD1,TRBJ1-5,NA,TGCGCCAGCAGGGCCGGGACAGGAGGCAATCAGCCCCAGCATTTT,CASRAGTGGNQPQHF
TRBV29-1,TRBD1,TRBJ1-6,NA,TGCAGCGTTGAACAGACAGGGGGTAAATCACCCCTCCACTTT,CSVEQTGGKSPLHF
TRBV6-5,NA,TRBJ1-2,once,TGTGCCAGCAGTTACTCCCCACAGGGCAACGATGGCTACACCTTC,CASSYSPQGNDGYTF
TRBV3-1,NA,TRBJ2-7,NA,TGTGCCAGCAGCCTTGGGGCTCAGGACGAGCAGTACTTC,CASSLGAQDEQYF
TRBV7-9,NA,TRBJ2-5,NA,TGTGCCAGCAGCCCCCCGGAACAAGAGACCCAGTACTTC,CASSPPEQETQYF
TRBV20-1,TRBD1,TRBJ2-7,NA,TGCAGTGCCCGACGTGCACAGGGGGGTTACGAGCAGTACTTC,CSARRAQGGYEQYF
TRBV9,NA,TRBJ2-2,NA,TGTGCCAGCAGCTGGGGCGGGGAGCTGTTTTTT,CASSWGGELFF
TRBV9,TRBD2,TRBJ2-7,NA,TGTGCCAGCAGCGCCAGCGGGGGGGGCGAGCAGTACTTC,CASSASGGGEQYF
TRBV9,TRBD1,TRBJ2-7,NA,TGTGCCAGCGACTCGGGACAGGGCGACGAGCAGTACTTC,CASDSGQGDEQYF
TRBV3-1,TRBD1,TRBJ2-2,NA,TGTGCCAGCAGCCAAGATCAGGGGGCGGTCTCCGGGGAGCTGTTTTTT,CASSQDQGAVSGELFF
TRBV27,TRBD1,TRBJ1-2,NA,TGTGCCAGCAGTGCCGGGACAGGGCTCGGGGGCTACACCTTC,CASSAGTGLGGYTF